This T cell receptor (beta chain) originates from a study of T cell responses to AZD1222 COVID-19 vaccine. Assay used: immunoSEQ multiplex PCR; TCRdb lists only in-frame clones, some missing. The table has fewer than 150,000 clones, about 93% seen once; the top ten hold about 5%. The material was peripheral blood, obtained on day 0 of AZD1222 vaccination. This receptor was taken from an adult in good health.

Here the CDR3 reads CASSSRVANEKLFF. The CDR3 DNA reads as TGTGCCAGCAGCTCCAGGGTGGCTAATGAAAAACTGTTTTTT. The chain employs TRBV7-9 and TRBJ1-4; tentatively, D is TRBD1 (5 bases). This CDR3 is built from 14 residues. Germline lookup yields CDR1 SEHNR and CDR2 FQNEAQ (reference sequence). Between the trimmed V and J ends, which lost 4 bases and 3 bases, there was a span of 9 bases. Looking up the rest from reference TRBV7-9 and TRBJ1-4 gives the full variable domain: DTGVSQNPRHKITKRGQNVTFRCDPISEHNRLYWYRQTLGQGPEFLTYFQNEAQLEKSRLLSDRFSAERPKGSFSTLEIQRTEQGDSAMYLCASSSRVANEKLFFGSGTQLSVL.